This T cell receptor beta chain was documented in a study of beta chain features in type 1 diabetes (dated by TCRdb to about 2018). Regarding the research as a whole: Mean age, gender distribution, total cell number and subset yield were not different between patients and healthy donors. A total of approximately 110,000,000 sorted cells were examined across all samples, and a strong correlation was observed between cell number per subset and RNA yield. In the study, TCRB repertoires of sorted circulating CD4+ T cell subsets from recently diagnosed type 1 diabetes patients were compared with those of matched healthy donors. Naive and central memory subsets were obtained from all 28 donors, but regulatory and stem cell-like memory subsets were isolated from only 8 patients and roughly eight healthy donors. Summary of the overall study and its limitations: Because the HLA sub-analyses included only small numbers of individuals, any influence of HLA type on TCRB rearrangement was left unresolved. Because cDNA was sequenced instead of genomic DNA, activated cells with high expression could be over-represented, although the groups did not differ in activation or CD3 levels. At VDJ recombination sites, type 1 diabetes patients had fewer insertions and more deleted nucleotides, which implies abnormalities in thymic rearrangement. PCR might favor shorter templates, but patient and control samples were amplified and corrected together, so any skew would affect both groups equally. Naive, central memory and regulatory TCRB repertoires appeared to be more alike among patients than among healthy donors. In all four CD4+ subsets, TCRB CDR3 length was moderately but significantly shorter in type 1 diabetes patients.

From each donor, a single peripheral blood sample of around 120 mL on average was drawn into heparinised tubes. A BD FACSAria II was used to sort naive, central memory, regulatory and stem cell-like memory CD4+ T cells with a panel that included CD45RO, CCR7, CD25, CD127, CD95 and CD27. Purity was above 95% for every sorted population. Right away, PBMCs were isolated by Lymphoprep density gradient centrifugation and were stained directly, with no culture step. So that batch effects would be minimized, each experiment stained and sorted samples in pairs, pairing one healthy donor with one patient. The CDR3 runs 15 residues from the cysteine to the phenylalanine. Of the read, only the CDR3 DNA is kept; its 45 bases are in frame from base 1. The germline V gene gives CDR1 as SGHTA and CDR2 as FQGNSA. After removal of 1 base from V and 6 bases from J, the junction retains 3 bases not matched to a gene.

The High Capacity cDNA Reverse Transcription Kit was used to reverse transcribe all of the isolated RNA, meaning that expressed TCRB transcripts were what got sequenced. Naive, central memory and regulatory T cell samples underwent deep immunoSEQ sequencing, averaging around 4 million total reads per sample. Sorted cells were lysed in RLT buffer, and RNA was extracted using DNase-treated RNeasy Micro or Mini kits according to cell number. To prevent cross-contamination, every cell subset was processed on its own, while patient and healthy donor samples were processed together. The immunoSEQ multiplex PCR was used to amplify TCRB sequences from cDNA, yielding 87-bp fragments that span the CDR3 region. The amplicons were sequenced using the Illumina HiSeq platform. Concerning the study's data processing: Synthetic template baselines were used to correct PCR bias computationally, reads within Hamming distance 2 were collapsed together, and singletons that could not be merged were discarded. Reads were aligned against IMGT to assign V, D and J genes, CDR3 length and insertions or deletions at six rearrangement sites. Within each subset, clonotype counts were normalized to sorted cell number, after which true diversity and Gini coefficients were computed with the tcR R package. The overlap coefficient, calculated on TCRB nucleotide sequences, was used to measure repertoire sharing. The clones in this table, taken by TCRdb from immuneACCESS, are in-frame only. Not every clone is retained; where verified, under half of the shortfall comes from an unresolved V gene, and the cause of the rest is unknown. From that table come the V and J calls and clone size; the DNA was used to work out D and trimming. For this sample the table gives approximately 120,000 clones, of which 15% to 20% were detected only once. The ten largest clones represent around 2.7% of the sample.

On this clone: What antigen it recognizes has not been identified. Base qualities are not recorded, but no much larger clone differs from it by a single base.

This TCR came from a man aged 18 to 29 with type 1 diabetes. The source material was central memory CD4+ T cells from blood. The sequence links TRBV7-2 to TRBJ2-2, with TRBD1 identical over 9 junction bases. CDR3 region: CASSLDRGLPGELFF. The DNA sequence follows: TGTGCCAGCAGCTTAGACAGGGGGCTCCCCGGGGAGCTGTTTTTT.